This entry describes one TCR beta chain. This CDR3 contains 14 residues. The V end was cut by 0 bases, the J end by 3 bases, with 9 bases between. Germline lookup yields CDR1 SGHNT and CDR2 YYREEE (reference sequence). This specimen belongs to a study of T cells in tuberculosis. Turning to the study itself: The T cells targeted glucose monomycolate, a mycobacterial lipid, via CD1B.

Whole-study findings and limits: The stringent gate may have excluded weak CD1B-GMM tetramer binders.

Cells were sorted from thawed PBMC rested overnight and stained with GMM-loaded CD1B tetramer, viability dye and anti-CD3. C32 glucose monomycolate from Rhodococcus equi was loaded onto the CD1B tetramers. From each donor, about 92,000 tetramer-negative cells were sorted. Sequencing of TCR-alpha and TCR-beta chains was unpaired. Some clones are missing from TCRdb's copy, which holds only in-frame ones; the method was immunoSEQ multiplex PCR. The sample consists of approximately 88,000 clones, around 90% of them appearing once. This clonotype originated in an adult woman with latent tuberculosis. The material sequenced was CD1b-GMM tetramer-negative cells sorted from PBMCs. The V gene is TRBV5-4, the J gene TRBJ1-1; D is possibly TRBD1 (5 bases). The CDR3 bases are TGTGCCAGCAGCTTGGAAGGGGTAGACACTGAAGCTTTCTTT. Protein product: CASSLEGVDTEAFF. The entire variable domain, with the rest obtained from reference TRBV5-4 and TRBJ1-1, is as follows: ETGVTQSPTHLIKTRGQQVTLRCSSQSGHNTVSWYQQALGQGPQFIFQYYREEENGRGNFPPRFSGLQFPNYSSELNVNALELDDSALYLCASSLEGVDTEAFFGQGTRLTVV.